This T cell receptor beta chain appears in the sequencing data of a study of a mutant IDH1 vaccine in newly diagnosed glioma. Stated time point: week 5, during vaccination. All doses held 300 ug of mutant IDH1 20-mer peptide, with topical imiquimod. This clone was counted only a few times. As yet, its antigen is unknown. Sequencing used immunoSEQ multiplex PCR; TCRdb keeps in-frame clones, though not all of them. Among about 29,000 clones listed, approximately 86% were seen once. The CDR3 contains 14 residues. Germline V gives CDR1 MDHEN, CDR2 SYDVKM. Trimming cost V 8 bases and J 5 bases, with 17 bases left between them.

The specimen comprised peripheral blood mononuclear cells (PBMCs), sampled from a glioma patient whose treatment included an IDH1 peptide vaccine. The TCR was taken from a woman aged 40 to 50 with glioma. Some clones in this sample may be carry-over from other donors' samples. The chain links TRBV28 to TRBJ2-3, with D possibly TRBD1 on 7 matching bases. The CDR3 region is CASEWSGGGDTQYF. DNA of the CDR3: TGTGCCAGCGAGTGGTCAGGGGGAGGAGATACGCAGTATTTT.